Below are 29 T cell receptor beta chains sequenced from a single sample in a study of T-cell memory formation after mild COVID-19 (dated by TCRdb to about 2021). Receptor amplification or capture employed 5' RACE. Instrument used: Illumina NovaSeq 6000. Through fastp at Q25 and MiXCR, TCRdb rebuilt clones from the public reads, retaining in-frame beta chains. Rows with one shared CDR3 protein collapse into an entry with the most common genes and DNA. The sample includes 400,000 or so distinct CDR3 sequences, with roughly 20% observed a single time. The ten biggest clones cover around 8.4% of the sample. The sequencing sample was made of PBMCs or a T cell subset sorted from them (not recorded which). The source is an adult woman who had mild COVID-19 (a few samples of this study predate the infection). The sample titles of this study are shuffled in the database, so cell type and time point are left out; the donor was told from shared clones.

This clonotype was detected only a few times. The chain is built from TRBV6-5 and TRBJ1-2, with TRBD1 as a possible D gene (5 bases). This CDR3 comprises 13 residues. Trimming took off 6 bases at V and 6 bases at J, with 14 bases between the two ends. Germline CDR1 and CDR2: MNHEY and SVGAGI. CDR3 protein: CASRFQGGNGYTF. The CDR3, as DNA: TGTGCCAGCAGATTCCAGGGAGGTAATGGCTACACCTTC.

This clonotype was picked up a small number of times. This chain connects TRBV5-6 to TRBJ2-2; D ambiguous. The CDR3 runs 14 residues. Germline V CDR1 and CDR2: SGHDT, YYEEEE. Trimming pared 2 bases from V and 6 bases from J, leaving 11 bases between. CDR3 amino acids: CASSFVAVAGELFF. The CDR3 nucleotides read TGTGCCAGCAGCTTTGTGGCGGTGGCCGGGGAGCTGTTTTTT.

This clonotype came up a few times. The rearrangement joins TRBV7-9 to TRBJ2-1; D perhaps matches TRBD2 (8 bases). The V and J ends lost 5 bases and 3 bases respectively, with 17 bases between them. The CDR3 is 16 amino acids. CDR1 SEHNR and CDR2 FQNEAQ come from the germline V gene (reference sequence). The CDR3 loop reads CASSPGGGQIYNEQFF. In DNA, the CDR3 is TGTGCCAGCAGCCCGGGGGGGGGACAGATCTACAATGAGCAGTTCTTC.

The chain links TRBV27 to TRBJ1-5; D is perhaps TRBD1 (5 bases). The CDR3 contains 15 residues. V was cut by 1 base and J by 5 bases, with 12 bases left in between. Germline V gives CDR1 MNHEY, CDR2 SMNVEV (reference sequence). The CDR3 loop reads CASSLLGLSHQPQHF. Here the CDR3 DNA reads TGTGCCAGCAGTTTATTGGGGCTGAGCCATCAGCCCCAGCATTTT.

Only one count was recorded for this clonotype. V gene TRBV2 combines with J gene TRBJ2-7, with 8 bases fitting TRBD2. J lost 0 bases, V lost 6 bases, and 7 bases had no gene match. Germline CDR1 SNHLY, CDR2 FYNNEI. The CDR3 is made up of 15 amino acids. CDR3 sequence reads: CASSGSGALSYEQYF. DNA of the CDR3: TGTGCCAGCAGCGGTAGCGGGGCGCTCTCCTACGAGCAGTACTTC.

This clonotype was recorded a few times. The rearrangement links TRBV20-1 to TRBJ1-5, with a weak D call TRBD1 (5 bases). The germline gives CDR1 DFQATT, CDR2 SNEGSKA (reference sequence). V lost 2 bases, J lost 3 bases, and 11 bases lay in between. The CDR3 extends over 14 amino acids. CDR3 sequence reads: CSARRGEDNQPQHF. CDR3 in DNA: TGCAGTGCTAGAAGGGGAGAGGACAATCAGCCCCAGCATTTT.

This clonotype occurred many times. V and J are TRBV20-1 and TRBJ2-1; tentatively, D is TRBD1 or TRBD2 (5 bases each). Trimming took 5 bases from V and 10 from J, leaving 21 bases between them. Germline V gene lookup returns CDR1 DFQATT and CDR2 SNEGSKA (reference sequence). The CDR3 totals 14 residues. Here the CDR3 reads CSAHPGTKKGEQFF. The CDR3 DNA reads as TGCAGTGCTCACCCCGGGACGAAAAAAGGGGAGCAGTTCTTC.

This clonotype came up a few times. The DNA for the CDR3 is TGCGCCAGCAGCCAAGGGGCCACTACCGGGGAGCTGTTTTTT. Translated: CASSQGATTGELFF. V usage is TRBV4-3 and J usage is TRBJ2-2; no reliable D call. The CDR3 totals 14 residues. Germline CDR1 LGHNA, CDR2 YSLEER. Between the trimmed V and J ends, which lost 1 base and 5 bases, there was a span of 8 bases.

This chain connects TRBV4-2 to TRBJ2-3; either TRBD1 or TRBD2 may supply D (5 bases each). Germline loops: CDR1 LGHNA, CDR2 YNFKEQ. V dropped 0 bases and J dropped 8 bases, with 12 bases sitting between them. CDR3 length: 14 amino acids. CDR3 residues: CASSQDRDGGTQYF. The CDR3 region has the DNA TGTGCCAGCAGCCAAGATCGGGATGGGGGTACGCAGTATTTT.

The CDR3 region is CASSFWGELNEQFF. As DNA, the CDR3 is TGTGCCAGCAGCTTCTGGGGGGAGTTAAATGAGCAGTTCTTC. V usage is TRBV5-4 and J usage is TRBJ2-1, with D possibly being TRBD2 (6 bases). CDR3 length: 14 amino acids. Deletions cut 2 bases from V and 7 bases from J, with 13 bases between. CDR1 SGHNT and CDR2 YYREEE come from the germline V gene (reference sequence).

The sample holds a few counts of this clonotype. This CDR3 reads CASSLATDSTYEQYF. The CDR3 region has the DNA TGCGCCAGCAGCTTGGCCACCGACAGCACCTACGAGCAGTACTTC. V is TRBV5-1 and J is TRBJ2-7, with a possible D match to TRBD1 (5 bases). Germline values: CDR1 SGHRS, CDR2 YFSETQ. This CDR3 has 15 amino acids. Trimming shortened V by 0 bases and J by 2 bases, and 12 bases separated the two germline ends.

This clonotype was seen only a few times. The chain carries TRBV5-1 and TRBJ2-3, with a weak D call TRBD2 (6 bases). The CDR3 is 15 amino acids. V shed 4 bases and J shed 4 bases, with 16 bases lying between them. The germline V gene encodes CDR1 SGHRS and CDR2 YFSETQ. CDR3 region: CASSPVSRDPDTQYF. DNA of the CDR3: TGCGCCAGCAGCCCCGTTTCGCGGGATCCAGATACGCAGTATTTT.

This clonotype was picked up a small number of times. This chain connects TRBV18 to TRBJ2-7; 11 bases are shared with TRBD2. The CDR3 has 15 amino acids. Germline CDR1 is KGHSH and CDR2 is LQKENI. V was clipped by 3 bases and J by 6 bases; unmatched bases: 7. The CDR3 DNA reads TGTGCCAGCTCACCCCCTGGACTAGCGGGCTCCGAGCAGTACTTC. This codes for CASSPPGLAGSEQYF.

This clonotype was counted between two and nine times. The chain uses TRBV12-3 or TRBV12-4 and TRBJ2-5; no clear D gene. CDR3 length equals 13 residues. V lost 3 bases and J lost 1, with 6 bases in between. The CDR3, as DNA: TGTGCCAGCAGTTTCTACACCCAAGAGACCCAGTACTTC. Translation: CASSFYTQETQYF.

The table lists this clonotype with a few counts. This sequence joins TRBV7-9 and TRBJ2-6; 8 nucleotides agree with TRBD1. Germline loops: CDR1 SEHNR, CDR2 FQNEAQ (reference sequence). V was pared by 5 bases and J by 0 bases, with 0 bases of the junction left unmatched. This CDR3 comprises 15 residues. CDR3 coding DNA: TGTGCCAGCAGCCAGGGGGCCTCTGGGGCCAACGTCCTGACTTTC. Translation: CASSQGASGANVLTF.

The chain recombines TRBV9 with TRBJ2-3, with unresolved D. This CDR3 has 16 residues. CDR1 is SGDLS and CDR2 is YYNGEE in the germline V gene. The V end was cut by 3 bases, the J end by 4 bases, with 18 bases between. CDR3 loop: CASSGAGPRSPDTQYF. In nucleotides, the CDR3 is TGTGCCAGCAGCGGCGCCGGGCCCCGCTCCCCAGATACGCAGTATTTT.

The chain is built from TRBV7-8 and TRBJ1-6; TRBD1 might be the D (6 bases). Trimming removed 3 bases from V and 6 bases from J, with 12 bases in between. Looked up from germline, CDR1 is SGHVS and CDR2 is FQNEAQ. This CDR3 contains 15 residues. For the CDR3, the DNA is TGTGCCAGCAGCTTCGAGACAGGACCTAATTCACCCCTCCACTTT. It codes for CASSFETGPNSPLHF.

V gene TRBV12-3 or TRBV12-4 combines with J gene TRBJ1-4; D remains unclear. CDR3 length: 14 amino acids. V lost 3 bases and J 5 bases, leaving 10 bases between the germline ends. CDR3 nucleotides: TGTGCCAGCAGTTTGTTTAAGGGAAATGAAAAACTGTTTTTT. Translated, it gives CASSLFKGNEKLFF.

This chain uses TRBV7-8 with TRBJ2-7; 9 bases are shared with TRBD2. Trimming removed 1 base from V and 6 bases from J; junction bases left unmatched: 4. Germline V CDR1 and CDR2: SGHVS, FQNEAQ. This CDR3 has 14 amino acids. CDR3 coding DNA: TGTGCCAGCAGCTTAGGGACTAGCGTGGGCGAGCAGTACTTC. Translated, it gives CASSLGTSVGEQYF.

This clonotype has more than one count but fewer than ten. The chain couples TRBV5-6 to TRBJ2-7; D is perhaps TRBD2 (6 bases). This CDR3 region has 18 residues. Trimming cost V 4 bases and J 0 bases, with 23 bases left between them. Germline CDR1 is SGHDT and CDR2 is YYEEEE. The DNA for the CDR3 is TGTGCCAGCAGCGTGGCCCGTAGTAGCGGACTAAGCTCCTACGAGCAGTACTTC. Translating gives CASSVARSSGLSSYEQYF.

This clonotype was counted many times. The CDR3 reads CASSGGTVGEQYF. The CDR3 DNA is TGTGCCAGCAGCGGAGGGACGGTTGGTGAGCAGTACTTC. This chain links TRBV9 with TRBJ2-7; D could derive from TRBD1 or TRBD2 (5 bases each). The germline CDR1 and CDR2 sequences are SGDLS and YYNGEE. The CDR3 loop spans 13 amino acids. Deletions cut 3 bases from V and 7 bases from J, with 14 bases between.

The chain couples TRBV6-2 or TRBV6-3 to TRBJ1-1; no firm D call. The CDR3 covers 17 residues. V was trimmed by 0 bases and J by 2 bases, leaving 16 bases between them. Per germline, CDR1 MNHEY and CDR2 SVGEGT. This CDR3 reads CASSYSLRRGENTEAFF. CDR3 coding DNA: TGTGCCAGCAGTTACTCTTTAAGGAGAGGTGAAAACACTGAAGCTTTCTTT.

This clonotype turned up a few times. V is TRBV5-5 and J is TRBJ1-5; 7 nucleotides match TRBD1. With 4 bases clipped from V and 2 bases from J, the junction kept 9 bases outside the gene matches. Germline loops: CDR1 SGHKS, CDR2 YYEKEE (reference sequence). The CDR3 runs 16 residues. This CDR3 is CASSQGGRVGNQPQHF. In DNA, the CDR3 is TGTGCCAGCAGCCAGGGGGGCAGGGTGGGCAATCAGCCCCAGCATTTT.

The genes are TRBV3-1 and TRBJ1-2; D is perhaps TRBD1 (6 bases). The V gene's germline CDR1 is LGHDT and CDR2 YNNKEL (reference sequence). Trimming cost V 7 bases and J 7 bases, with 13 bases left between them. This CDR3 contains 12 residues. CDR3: CASILDRFGYTF. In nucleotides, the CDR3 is TGTGCCAGCATCCTCGACAGGTTTGGCTACACCTTC.

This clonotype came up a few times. The CDR3 spells CASGLKQETQYF. The CDR3 coding sequence is TGTGCCAGCGGTTTGAAACAAGAGACCCAGTACTTC. The V call is TRBV6-6, the J call TRBJ2-5; unclear D gene. Germline CDR1 MNHNY, CDR2 SVGAGI (reference sequence). This CDR3 comprises 12 residues. Trimming pared 8 bases from V and 2 bases from J, leaving 9 bases between.

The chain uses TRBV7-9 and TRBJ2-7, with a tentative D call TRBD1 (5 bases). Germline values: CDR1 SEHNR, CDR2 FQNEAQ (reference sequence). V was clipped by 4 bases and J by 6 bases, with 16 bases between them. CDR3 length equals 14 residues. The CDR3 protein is CASSSPGNPSEQYF. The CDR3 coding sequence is TGTGCCAGCAGCTCTCCAGGGAACCCCTCCGAGCAGTACTTC. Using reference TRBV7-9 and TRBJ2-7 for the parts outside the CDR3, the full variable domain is DTGVSQNPRHKITKRGQNVTFRCDPISEHNRLYWYRQTLGQGPEFLTYFQNEAQLEKSRLLSDRFSAERPKGSFSTLEIQRTEQGDSAMYLCASSSPGNPSEQYFGPGTRLTVT.

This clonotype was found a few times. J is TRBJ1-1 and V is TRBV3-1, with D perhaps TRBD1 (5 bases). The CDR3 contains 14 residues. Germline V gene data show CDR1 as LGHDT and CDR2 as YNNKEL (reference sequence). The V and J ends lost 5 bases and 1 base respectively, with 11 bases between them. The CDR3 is CASSGVQGNTEAFF. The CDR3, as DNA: TGTGCCAGCAGCGGTGTTCAGGGGAACACTGAAGCTTTCTTT.

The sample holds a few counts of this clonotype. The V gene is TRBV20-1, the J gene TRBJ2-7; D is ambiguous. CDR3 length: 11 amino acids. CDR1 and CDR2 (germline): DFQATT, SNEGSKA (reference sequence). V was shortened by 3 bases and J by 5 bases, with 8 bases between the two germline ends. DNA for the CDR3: TGCAGTGCTAGGGATAGCAACGAGCAGTACTTC. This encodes CSARDSNEQYF.

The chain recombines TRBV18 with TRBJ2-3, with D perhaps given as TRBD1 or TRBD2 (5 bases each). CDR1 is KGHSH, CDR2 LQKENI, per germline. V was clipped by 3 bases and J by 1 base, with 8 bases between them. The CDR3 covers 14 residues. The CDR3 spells CASSPRDRTDTQYF. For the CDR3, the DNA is TGTGCCAGCTCACCCCGGGACCGCACAGATACGCAGTATTTT. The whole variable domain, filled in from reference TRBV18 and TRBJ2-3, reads NAGVMQNPRHLVRRRGQEARLRCSPMKGHSHVYWYRQLPEEGLKFMVYLQKENIIDESGMPKERFSAEFPKEGPSILRIQQVVRGDSAAYFCASSPRDRTDTQYFGPGTRLTVL.